Included here is one T cell receptor (beta chain) sequence, with context. Trimming at V came to 3 bases and at J to 6 bases, leaving 3 bases not matched to a gene. This CDR3 has 13 amino acids. The data were obtained in a study of blood T cell repertoires in COVID-19. Study background: Italy, Spain and the United States were the sources of the convalescent and acute COVID-19 samples. Sample material is recorded as cDNA or gDNA derived from T cells, B-cell-depleted T cells, or PBMCs.

Original handling: Reference gene primer amplification gave nucleated cell count estimates. Profiling relied on immunoSEQ multiplex PCR, and the TCRdb table lists in-frame clones only, not all of them. V and J calls and clone size are those listed in that table; D and trimming were worked out from the DNA. The sample has some 66,000 clones; about 91% are singletons. The material sequenced was peripheral blood. The TCR comes from a human donor in a cohort sampled during active COVID-19. The rearrangement joins TRBV12-3 or TRBV12-4 to TRBJ2-7; 9 bases agree with TRBD2. CDR3 sequence (DNA): TGTGCCAGCAGTTTGCGGGGGGGAGGCGAGCAGTACTTC. Protein: CASSLRGGGEQYF.